A selection of T cell receptor beta chains follows, all from one sample in a study of blood T cell repertoires in COVID-19. The table came from immunoSEQ multiplex PCR; TCRdb's copy has only in-frame clones and leaves some out. The sample holds around 60,000 clones; around four fifths are singletons and the top ten take more than 13%. The sequencing sample was made of peripheral blood. The receptors come from a man older than 75 with acute or convalescent COVID-19. The CDR3 runs from the conserved cysteine through the conserved F or W.

j_call | v_call | cdr3_aa
TRBJ2-5 | TRBV4-2 | CASSQATSGDPLETQYF
TRBJ2-1 | TRBV5-5 | CASSEAGVSYNEQFF
TRBJ2-7 | TRBV6-6 | CASKGLGGTGLEQYF
TRBJ2-3 | TRBV19 | CASSIPDTSTDTQYF
TRBJ1-6 | TRBV12-3/TRBV12-4 | CASSLEQTSPLHF
TRBJ1-2 | TRBV5-1 | CASSREGGNYGYTF
TRBJ1-3 | TRBV6-5 | CASRTGYSGNTIYF
TRBJ1-2 | TRBV11-3 | CASSSSPRQGYNYGYTF
TRBJ1-2 | TRBV2 | CASSEQSYGYTF
TRBJ1-2 | TRBV30 | CAWSPDRVGGYTF
TRBJ2-5 | TRBV6-5 | CASSYSGRGKETQYF